The 3 T cell receptor beta chains below all came from one sample that was sequenced in a study of blood T cell repertoires in COVID-19. Clones were sequenced by immunoSEQ multiplex PCR, and TCRdb holds only the in-frame ones, with some missing. The sample has around 110,000 clones, 90% seen once. The sequenced sample was peripheral blood. These receptors all stem from a human donor with active COVID-19. The donor label of this sample is uncertain.

This chain uses TRBV19 with TRBJ2-3; 7 bases agree with TRBD1. The CDR3 is made up of 16 amino acids. J lost 2 bases, V lost 3 bases, and 8 bases had no gene match. The V gene's germline CDR1 is LNHDA and CDR2 SQIVND (reference sequence). CDR3 sequence reads: CASSIERGRFTDTQYF. The CDR3 coding sequence is TGTGCCAGTAGTATCGAAAGGGGGCGCTTCACAGATACGCAGTATTTT.

The V and J genes are TRBV6-6 and TRBJ2-7, with D possibly matching TRBD1 (6 bases). The germline V and J ends were trimmed by 6 bases and 0 bases, with 15 bases remaining between them. There are 15 residues in the CDR3. Germline CDR1 and CDR2: MNHNY and SVGAGI (reference sequence). The CDR3 DNA reads as TGTGCCAGCAGAGACGGACAGCCATTCTCCTACGAGCAGTACTTC. Encoded protein: CASRDGQPFSYEQYF.

The rearrangement links TRBV10-3 to TRBJ1-1; no firm D call. CDR1 is ENHRY and CDR2 is SYGVKD in the germline V gene. With 0 bases removed from V and 1 base from J, the gap between germline ends came to 9 bases. This CDR3 is 15 amino acids long. Written as DNA, the CDR3 is TGTGCCATCAGTGAGTCCGGCAGACAGAACACTGAAGCTTTCTTT. This codes for CAISESGRQNTEAFF.